The 8 T cell receptor beta chains reported below all come from one sample, sequenced in a study of blood T cell repertoires in COVID-19. Repertoires were generated with immunoSEQ multiplex PCR, while TCRdb's copy carries only in-frame clones and drops some. Counted here are 130,000 to 150,000 clones, 80% to 85% occurring once; the ten biggest clones make up almost 6%. The sequenced sample was PBMCs or T cells enriched from blood (not recorded which). All receptors derive from a woman aged 50 to 65 who had been exposed to COVID-19.

This clone was observed once. V and J are TRBV9 and TRBJ1-2; D may be TRBD1 (6 bases). V was trimmed by 3 bases and J by 3 bases, leaving 15 bases between them. CDR1 and CDR2 from the germline V gene are SGDLS and YYNGEE. This CDR3 contains 15 residues. CDR3 sequence: CASSDQQGSDYGYTF. The CDR3 DNA reads TGTGCCAGCAGCGATCAACAGGGATCTGACTATGGCTACACCTTC.

The chain recombines TRBV7-5 with TRBJ1-2; the DNA was not used to check the table's D call, TRBD1. TRBV7-5 corresponds to a pseudogene. The length of the CDR3 is 15 residues. The CDR3 loop is CARSSLQGFRHGYTF. The CDR3 DNA reads as TGTGCCAGAAGCTCGCTACAGGGTTTTAGGCATGGCTACACCTTC.

In this sample, this clone turned up once. The V gene is TRBV5-4, the J gene TRBJ2-3, with D unclear. V dropped 1 base and J dropped 1 base, with 7 bases sitting between them. Germline assignment: CDR1 SGHNT and CDR2 YYREEE (reference sequence). There are 14 residues in the CDR3. CDR3 DNA sequence: TGTGCCAGCAGCTTGCCACACGGCACAGATACGCAGTATTTT. Its protein product is CASSLPHGTDTQYF.

The chain uses TRBV5-8 and TRBJ2-7, with D perhaps matching TRBD2 (6 bases). This CDR3 contains 15 residues. The germline V gene has CDR1 SGHTS and CDR2 YDEGEE. Trimming cost V 2 bases and J 2 bases, with 14 bases left between them. The CDR3 bases are TGTGCCAGCAGCTTATGGAGGAGGGGTCCCTACGAGCAGTACTTC. This codes for CASSLWRRGPYEQYF.

The chain employs TRBV30 and TRBJ2-7; 9 nucleotides align to TRBD2. The J segment lost 0 bases and the V segment lost 3 bases, leaving 6 bases of the junction unmatched. This CDR3 region has 15 residues. Germline V gene data show CDR1 as GTSNPN and CDR2 as SVGIG (reference sequence). CDR3: CAWRRSGSSSYEQYF. For the CDR3, the DNA is TGTGCCTGGAGGCGTAGCGGGAGTTCCTCCTACGAGCAGTACTTC.

The J gene is TRBJ2-2, the V gene TRBV25-1; D not certain. Germline CDR1 and CDR2: MGHDK and SYGVNS. Trimming left V 1 base short and J 6 bases short, with 15 bases between. The CDR3 loop spans 16 amino acids. CDR3 amino acids: CASSESLPSNPGELFF. Written as DNA, the CDR3 is TGTGCCAGCAGTGAATCTCTCCCTAGTAACCCCGGGGAGCTGTTTTTT.

The chain links TRBV6-6 to TRBJ1-3; TRBD1 is a possible D gene (6 bases). In germline, CDR1 is MNHNY, CDR2 SVGAGI (reference sequence). This CDR3 has 15 residues. V was cut by 2 bases and J by 0 bases, with 8 bases left in between. This chain's CDR3 is CASSYEGVSGNTIYF. The CDR3 DNA is TGTGCCAGCAGTTACGAGGGGGTCTCTGGAAACACCATATATTTT.

A remark on this clone: An end of the junction does not agree with germline; a read error may underlie this. The chain links TRBV11-2 to TRBJ2-7; D is possibly TRBD2 (6 bases). There are 11 residues in the CDR3. Germline V gives CDR1 SGHAT, CDR2 FQNNGV. The CDR3 sequence: CASSSVGAGYF. The CDR3 bases are TGTGCCAGCAGCTCAGTGGGAGCGGGTTATTTC.